The 2 T cell receptor beta chains listed next were all sequenced from one sample in a study of early T cells in non-severe SARS-CoV-2 infection. TCRdb re-derived calls from the 5' RACE reads in MiXCR, one entry per CDR3 protein. Here the sample spans more than 65,000 distinct CDR3 sequences, around 14% being singletons. Sequencing was carried out using whole blood. Every receptor here comes from an adult who was a healthcare worker with PCR-confirmed SARS-CoV-2 infection or an uninfected control (not recorded which).

This clonotype has ten or more counts. The chain links TRBV11-2 to TRBJ1-2, with 10 bases identical to TRBD1. This CDR3 region has 15 residues. Germline assignment: CDR1 SGHAT and CDR2 FQNNGV. J lost 4 bases, V lost 4 bases, and 6 bases had no gene match. CDR3 residues: CASSYGTGDAYGYTF. The CDR3 DNA reads as TGTGCCAGCAGCTACGGGACAGGGGATGCCTATGGCTACACCTTC.

The chain couples TRBV3-1 to TRBJ2-1, with a tentative D call TRBD2 (6 bases). The germline CDR1 and CDR2 sequences are LGHDT and YNNKEL (reference sequence). The CDR3 extends over 14 amino acids. Trimming cost V 4 bases and J 10 bases, with 17 bases left between them. The CDR3, as DNA: TGTGCCAGCAGCCGCCGGGACTCCGGACCGGAGCAGTTCTTC. As protein: CASSRRDSGPEQFF.